This T cell receptor beta chain was identified in a study of blood T cell repertoires in COVID-19. The data were produced by immunoSEQ multiplex PCR, yet TCRdb's version contains in-frame clones alone and is incomplete. The data show 110,000 or so clones, around 87% seen once. Germline lookup yields CDR1 SNHLY and CDR2 FYNNEI. CDR3 size: 17 residues. Trimming stripped 1 base from V and 2 bases from J, with 14 bases between. The receptor was derived from a woman aged 45-60 years with acute or convalescent COVID-19. Sequenced sample: peripheral blood. V and J are TRBV2 and TRBJ2-2, with D perhaps TRBD1 (6 bases). CDR3 sequence (DNA): TGTGCCAGCAGTGAAGGCCGAAGGGGGATCAACACCGGGGAGCTGTTTTTT. This translates into CASSEGRRGINTGELFF.